This T cell receptor (beta chain) was sequenced in a study of T cells after posttransplantation cyclophosphamide. Study observations and caveats: Donor CD8+ memory clones often dominated recipient blood repertoires at later times. Recipient CMV seropositivity and CMV reactivation strongly tracked TRB clonality. Blood and skin or GI T cell repertoires showed limited TRB overlap.

Sequencing was performed with immunoSEQ multiplex PCR; in TCRdb, only in-frame clones are kept and a portion is missing. The table lists about 2,500 clones, 85% of them singletons. Trimming removed 4 bases at V and 9 bases at J, with 13 bases between. The CDR3 is made up of 14 amino acids. In germline, CDR1 is MDHEN, CDR2 SYDVKM. This clone has more than one count but fewer than ten. No antigen is known for it. Cyclophosphamide on days +3 and +4 followed busulfan-fludarabine conditioning and a marrow graft. The material was PBMCs, obtained after allogeneic stem cell transplant with posttransplant cyclophosphamide. The receptor was derived from a male patient between 25 and 40 years old who received an allogeneic stem cell transplant from a related donor, was CMV-positive, and had acute GVHD only. The T cells may come from the graft donor. The J gene is TRBJ1-6, the V gene TRBV28; D is unresolved. CDR3 region: CASSYGIFCSPLHF. In DNA form, the CDR3 reads TGTGCCAGCAGTTACGGGATTTTCTGTTCACCCCTCCACTTT.